Listed below are T cell receptor beta chains from one sample, sequenced in a study of OX40 agonist ivuxolimab in advanced cancers. TCRdb's table, derived via immunoSEQ multiplex PCR, lists solely in-frame clones and lacks some. The sample has some 80,000 clones, over 85% seen once; the top ten hold about 20%. Specimen: CD4+ or CD8+ T cells sorted from blood, collected in a trial of the OX40 agonist ivuxolimab. The source of these receptors is an adult with an advanced solid tumor such as melanoma, head and neck, liver or kidney cancer. The CDR3 runs from the conserved cysteine through the conserved F or W. Each record gives: D gene, J gene, V gene, CDR3 protein. A D gene is named only where the DNA matches it firmly.

D: TRBD1; J: TRBJ2-4; V: TRBV7-2; CDR3: CASSWGWDRADIQYF
D: .; J: TRBJ2-7; V: TRBV6-6; CDR3: CASIKQGKGQYF
D: .; J: TRBJ2-7; V: TRBV6-4; CDR3: CASSYQGEGHYEQYF
D: .; J: TRBJ2-5; V: TRBV5-1; CDR3: CASSLGRQETQYF
D: TRBD1; J: TRBJ1-1; V: TRBV5-1; CDR3: CASSPGTGGNTEAFF
D: .; J: TRBJ1-1; V: TRBV7-2; CDR3: CASSLIIRGGYTEAFF
D: .; J: TRBJ2-2; V: TRBV7-9; CDR3: CASSAPPGELNTGELFF
D: .; J: TRBJ2-1; V: TRBV23-1; CDR3: CASSQSSPDRGGQFNEQFF
D: .; J: TRBJ1-2; V: TRBV6-5; CDR3: CASSYRNSAYGYTF
D: TRBD2; J: TRBJ2-4; V: TRBV15; CDR3: CATSRAARGIKNIQYF
D: TRBD1; J: TRBJ2-4; V: TRBV2; CDR3: CASHGQGVAKNIQYF
D: TRBD2; J: TRBJ2-1; V: TRBV29-1; CDR3: CSVPGTSGRERKDEQFF
D: .; J: TRBJ1-2; V: TRBV4-1; CDR3: CASSQVTPGSSYGYTF
D: .; J: TRBJ2-7; V: TRBV11-2; CDR3: CASSLVGAYEQYF
D: TRBD1; J: TRBJ2-7; V: TRBV7-9; CDR3: CASSLVVQGALHEQYF
D: .; J: TRBJ1-2; V: TRBV29-1; CDR3: CSVVTNYGYTF
D: .; J: TRBJ1-1; V: TRBV27; CDR3: CASSPGGRTEAFF
D: .; J: TRBJ1-1; V: TRBV7-6; CDR3: CASSPRGLRGWGTEAFF
D: TRBD1; J: TRBJ2-7; V: TRBV7-8; CDR3: CASSIRGTAYEQYF
D: .; J: TRBJ2-1; V: TRBV27; CDR3: CASSPLADYNEQFF
D: .; J: TRBJ1-5; V: TRBV9; CDR3: CASSPRQTDGNQPQHF
D: TRBD1; J: TRBJ1-5; V: TRBV27; CDR3: CASSLGQVGQPQHF
D: TRBD2; J: TRBJ2-7; V: TRBV28; CDR3: CASSPLAGAYEQYF
D: .; J: TRBJ2-3; V: TRBV14; CDR3: CASSWTWRAGGIDTQYF
D: TRBD2; J: TRBJ2-7; V: TRBV19; CDR3: CASSMLAGAGLYEQYF
D: TRBD1; J: TRBJ2-7; V: TRBV5-1; CDR3: CASSHGQGRRSSYEQYF
D: .; J: TRBJ1-1; V: TRBV7-6; CDR3: CASSLGTSTPEAFF
D: TRBD1; J: TRBJ2-1; V: TRBV7-2; CDR3: CAITWDRVNNEQFF
D: .; J: TRBJ2-7; V: TRBV11-2; CDR3: CASSFMGGGYEQYF
D: .; J: TRBJ2-3; V: TRBV9; CDR3: CASSVDRQDLNTDTQYF
D: TRBD2; J: TRBJ2-3; V: TRBV9; CDR3: CASSEAGRPSGRSADTQYF
D: .; J: TRBJ1-1; V: TRBV6-5; CDR3: CASSYSGSILEAFF
D: TRBD1; J: TRBJ1-2; V: TRBV7-9; CDR3: CASTVSGTVDGYTF
D: .; J: TRBJ2-5; V: TRBV10-3; CDR3: CAISENRPQETQYF
D: .; J: TRBJ2-7; V: TRBV27; CDR3: CAKKQGPNYEQYF
D: .; J: TRBJ2-3; V: TRBV11-3; CDR3: CASSPLEGISDTQYF
D: TRBD2; J: TRBJ2-1; V: TRBV9; CDR3: CASSVAGGENEQFF
D: .; J: TRBJ1-2; V: TRBV7-9; CDR3: CASSLGRGGNYGYTF
D: .; J: TRBJ1-2; V: TRBV6-4; CDR3: CASSEKGIGYGYTF
D: .; J: TRBJ1-5; V: TRBV9; CDR3: CASSVGDGGQPQHF
D: .; J: TRBJ1-5; V: TRBV7-2; CDR3: CASGWGHGQPQHF
D: .; J: TRBJ2-7; V: TRBV4-1; CDR3: CASSPIPGQGSYEQYF
D: .; J: TRBJ2-7; V: TRBV5-4; CDR3: CASSWDASSYEQYF
D: .; J: TRBJ1-1; V: TRBV4-1; CDR3: CASSYLDWLNTEAFF
D: .; J: TRBJ1-2; V: TRBV6-5; CDR3: CASSYSSPAGYGYTF
D: TRBD1; J: TRBJ1-2; V: TRBV9; CDR3: CASSATGVSYTF
D: .; J: TRBJ2-6; V: TRBV27; CDR3: CASSKPGRRAGANVLTF
D: .; J: TRBJ2-1; V: TRBV9; CDR3: CASSGRSGADYNEQFF
D: TRBD2; J: TRBJ2-7; V: TRBV28; CDR3: CASSPQLTIAGGGYEQYF
D: .; J: TRBJ2-2; V: TRBV13; CDR3: CASSLQSTVNTGELFF
D: .; J: TRBJ1-4; V: TRBV11-2; CDR3: CASSLGSGRTNEKLFF
D: .; J: TRBJ2-1; V: TRBV6-5; CDR3: CASSYSGINEQFF
D: .; J: TRBJ2-7; V: TRBV6-1; CDR3: CASSYQYEQYF
D: .; J: TRBJ2-5; V: TRBV7-9; CDR3: CASSLEKETQYF
D: .; J: TRBJ1-3; V: TRBV4-3; CDR3: CASSPRTEQISGNTIYF
D: TRBD2; J: TRBJ2-7; V: TRBV5-8; CDR3: CASSLRRGLADTYEQYF